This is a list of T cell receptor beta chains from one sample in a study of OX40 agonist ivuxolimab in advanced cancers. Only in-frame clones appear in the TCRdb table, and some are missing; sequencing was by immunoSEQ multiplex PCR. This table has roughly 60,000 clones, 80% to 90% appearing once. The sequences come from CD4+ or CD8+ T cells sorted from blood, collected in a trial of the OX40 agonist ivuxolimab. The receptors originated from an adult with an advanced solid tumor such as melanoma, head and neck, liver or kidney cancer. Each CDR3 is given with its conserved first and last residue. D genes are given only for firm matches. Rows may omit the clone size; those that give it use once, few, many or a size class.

TGTGCCAGCAGTGAGCTAAGGACAGAGGCGAATTTAGAAAATGAAAAACTGTTTTTT CASSELRTEANLENEKLFF TRBV2 19 TRBJ1-4 NA NA
TGTGCCAGCAGAGACCTAGCGGGAGGGTCCTACAATGAGCAGTTCTTC CASRDLAGGSYNEQFF TRBV27 16 TRBJ2-1 NA TRBD2
TGTGCCAGCAGTTTTTACGGGGGGGATGGCTACACCTTC CASSFYGGDGYTF TRBV27 13 TRBJ1-2 NA NA
TGTGCCAGGCACAGGGGACGCCTCATGAACACTGAAGCTTTCTTT CARHRGRLMNTEAFF TRBV19 15 TRBJ1-1 NA TRBD1
TGTGCCAGCAGTGTACAGGGGGGGTACACCTTC CASSVQGGYTF TRBV25-1 11 TRBJ1-2 NA TRBD1
TGTGCCAGCAGTTTACCCGGGACTAGCGGGAGGGCCGAGGATACGCAGTATTTT CASSLPGTSGRAEDTQYF TRBV27 18 TRBJ2-3 once TRBD2
TGTGCCAGTAGTTGGGACTTCAATGAGCAGTTCTTC CASSWDFNEQFF TRBV19 12 TRBJ2-1 NA NA
TGTGCCAGCAGCTTACGGGATTACGAGCAGTACTTC CASSLRDYEQYF TRBV5-6 12 TRBJ2-7 once NA
TGTGCCAGCAGCTTAGATCCAGCGGAGATAAAAAACATTCAGTACTTC CASSLDPAEIKNIQYF TRBV11-2 16 TRBJ2-4 NA NA
TGTGCCAGTAGTATAGCCCCCTCCGGGTACGAGCAGTACTTC CASSIAPSGYEQYF TRBV19 14 TRBJ2-7 NA NA
TGTGCCAGCAGGCGACTAGGGGGTTTGGACACTGAAGCTTTCTTT CASRRLGGLDTEAFF TRBV5-4 15 TRBJ1-1 once NA
TGTGCCTGGAGTGAGCGGATCGGGAACACTGAAGCTTTCTTT CAWSERIGNTEAFF TRBV30 14 TRBJ1-1 NA NA
TGTGCCAGCAGTTCTAGGCAGTTCAATCAGCCCCAGCATTTT CASSSRQFNQPQHF TRBV27 14 TRBJ1-5 NA NA
TGTGCCAGCAGTGACCTGACTAGCGGGGGGGCCGGAAGGGAGCTGTTTTTT CASSDLTSGGAGRELFF TRBV6-1 17 TRBJ2-2 NA TRBD2
TGTGCCAGCAGCACCGGACTACCAGATACGCAGTATTTT CASSTGLPDTQYF TRBV7-6 13 TRBJ2-3 once NA